This T cell receptor beta chain was sequenced during a study of T cell changes during pregnancy in multiple sclerosis. Unmatched junction bases numbered 14, after V lost 5 bases and J lost 3 bases. Germline CDR1 is LNHDA and CDR2 is SQIVND (reference sequence). This CDR3 contains 17 residues. Sequencing used immunoSEQ multiplex PCR; TCRdb keeps in-frame clones, though not all of them. This table has about 92,000 clones, about 94% appearing once. This clone has just one count. The TCR was taken from a female donor with multiple sclerosis, enrolled in a pregnancy study. V and J are TRBV19 and TRBJ2-7; 9 positions agree with TRBD2. The sample consisted of peripheral blood, taken in the third trimester of pregnancy. Here the CDR3 reads CASSPSPGSGRGYEQYF. The DNA of the CDR3 is TGTGCCAGTAGTCCATCCCCGGGTAGCGGGAGAGGCTACGAGCAGTACTTC.